What follows describes a single TCR beta chain. The entry originates in a study of control samples from healthy donors and cancer patients. This CDR3 spans 16 amino acids. Trimming cost V 6 bases and J 5 bases; bases outside gene matches: 13. Germline V CDR1 and CDR2: MNHNY, SVGAGI (reference sequence). Generated by immunoSEQ multiplex PCR, the TCRdb table keeps only in-frame clones and is missing some. The table has under 200,000 clones, 80% to 95% seen once. The V and J genes are TRBV6-6 and TRBJ2-1; 7 bases line up with TRBD1. The receptor comes from a woman aged 30 to 39 in good health. What was sequenced was blood. CDR3 sequence reads: CASSLPPGQTDNEQFF. The CDR3 coding sequence is TGTGCCAGCAGCCTCCCACCGGGACAGACCGACAATGAGCAGTTCTTC.